Following are 21 T cell receptor beta chains from one sample sequenced in a study of T cell responses to AZD1222 COVID-19 vaccine. The assay was immunoSEQ multiplex PCR, and TCRdb's table has in-frame clones only and misses some. The sample holds around 94,000 clones, approximately 81% seen once. This specimen was peripheral blood, taken 28 days after the second AZD1222 dose. These receptors originate from an adult who received the AZD1222 COVID-19 vaccine.

This clone was recorded only once. The chain is built from TRBV11-3 and TRBJ2-2, with no clear D. This CDR3 contains 15 residues. Trimming left V 1 base short and J 0 bases short, with 6 bases between. Germline CDR1 reads SGHNT; CDR2 reads YENEEA. CDR3 nucleotides: TGTGCCAGCAGCTTAGGTCCAGCGAACACCGGGGAGCTGTTTTTT. Its protein is CASSLGPANTGELFF.

This clone was counted a few times. This rearrangement joins TRBV29-1 to TRBJ2-3; 9 nucleotides align to TRBD1. V trimming: 1 base; J trimming: 2 bases; junction bases outside the gene matches: 4. Germline values: CDR1 SQVTM, CDR2 ANQGSEA. The CDR3 runs to 15 residues. The CDR3 region is CSVEAWDRATDTQYF. Written as DNA, the CDR3 is TGCAGCGTTGAAGCCTGGGACAGGGCCACAGATACGCAGTATTTT.

The genes are TRBV19 and TRBJ1-1; D is unclear. The CDR3 consists of 13 residues. CDR1 and CDR2 from the germline V gene are LNHDA and SQIVND (reference sequence). V shed 3 bases and J shed 7 bases, with 12 bases lying between them. CDR3 amino acids: CASSIMDSSEAFF. CDR3 in DNA: TGTGCCAGTAGTATCATGGACTCGAGTGAAGCTTTCTTT.

This clone appeared a single time. This sequence joins TRBV18 and TRBJ1-5; unclear D gene. Trimming cost V 3 bases and J 4 bases, with 7 bases left between them. Per germline, CDR1 KGHSH and CDR2 LQKENI. The CDR3 sequence is 13 residues long. CDR3 nucleotides: TGTGCCAGCTCACCTGGAGGAAATCAGCCCCAGCATTTT. It specifies CASSPGGNQPQHF.

V usage is TRBV5-4 and J usage is TRBJ2-1; a possible D gene is TRBD1 (6 bases). Germline V CDR1 and CDR2: SGHNT, YYREEE (reference sequence). This CDR3 has 15 amino acids. Trimming stripped 4 bases from V and 5 bases from J, with 16 bases between. The CDR3 sequence: CASSLVAGQNNEQFF. The CDR3 region has the DNA TGTGCCAGCAGCCTGGTAGCAGGACAGAACAATGAGCAGTTCTTC.

The chain is built from TRBV5-6 and TRBJ1-2; a weak D match, TRBD1 (5 bases). CDR3 length equals 16 residues. Germline lookup yields CDR1 SGHDT and CDR2 YYEEEE. V lost 0 bases, J lost 5 bases, and 17 bases lay in between. CDR3 amino acids: CASSLGGSLRSYGYTF. CDR3 DNA: TGTGCCAGCAGCTTGGGGGGGTCCTTACGGTCATATGGCTACACCTTC. Filled out from reference TRBV5-6 and TRBJ1-2, the complete variable domain reads DAGVTQSPTHLIKTRGQQVTLRCSPKSGHDTVSWYQQALGQGPQFIFQYYEEEERQRGNFPDRFSGHQFPNYSSELNVNALLLGDSALYLCASSLGGSLRSYGYTFGSGTRLTVV.

The gene calls are TRBV7-3 and TRBJ2-2; 8 nucleotides line up with TRBD1. This CDR3 has 15 amino acids. The junction had 6 bases not matched to a gene; V was cut back by 5 bases and J by 4 bases. Germline CDR1 and CDR2: SGHTA and FQGTGA. The CDR3 reads CASSLTGGPTGELFF. The CDR3 bases are TGTGCCAGCAGCCTTACAGGGGGACCCACCGGGGAGCTGTTTTTT.

The chain combines TRBV29-1 with TRBJ2-3, with a tentative D call TRBD1 (6 bases). From germline, CDR1 is SQVTM and CDR2 ANQGSEA. V was trimmed by 4 bases and J by 0 bases, leaving 17 bases between them. CDR3 size: 16 residues. The CDR3 region has the DNA TGCAGCGTTGCCTTAGGCAGGGGCCCTAGCACAGATACGCAGTATTTT. This codes for CSVALGRGPSTDTQYF.

The V call is TRBV15, the J call TRBJ2-7; 10 nucleotides align to TRBD1. V dropped 1 base and J dropped 2; count of bases not matched to a gene: 2. Germline CDR1 LNHNV, CDR2 YYDKDF (reference sequence). The CDR3 totals 15 residues. As DNA, the CDR3 is TGTGCCACCAGCAGAGCTGGACAGGGGGCCTACGAGCAGTACTTC. It specifies CATSRAGQGAYEQYF.

The chain is built from TRBV5-5 and TRBJ2-6; 7 bases match TRBD1. CDR3 length: 16 amino acids. Germline CDR1 is SGHKS and CDR2 is YYEKEE (reference sequence). Trimming cost V 2 bases and J 0 bases; bases outside gene matches: 2. The CDR3 region has the DNA TGTGCCAGCAGCTTCGGACAGGACTCTGGGGCCAACGTCCTGACTTTC. Its translation: CASSFGQDSGANVLTF.

This clone rates as medium-sized. The chain uses TRBV27 and TRBJ2-1; perhaps TRBD1 as D (6 bases). The CDR3 has 18 amino acids. V lost 5 bases, J lost 0 bases, and 20 bases lay in between. Germline values: CDR1 MNHEY, CDR2 SMNVEV (reference sequence). The CDR3 protein is CASSINSQGFGSYNEQFF. The CDR3 coding sequence is TGTGCCAGCAGTATAAACTCACAGGGTTTTGGCTCCTACAATGAGCAGTTCTTC.

This clone was counted a single time. The chain uses TRBV7-2 and TRBJ2-7; D gene unclear. This CDR3 has 13 amino acids. Trimming removed 5 bases at V and 1 base at J, with 9 bases between. Germline assignment: CDR1 SGHTA and CDR2 FQGNSA. CDR3 protein: CASSSTGSYEQYF. CDR3 in DNA: TGTGCCAGCAGCAGTACTGGATCCTACGAGCAGTACTTC.

The CDR3 DNA sequence: TGTGCCAGCAGTGAAAGGACAGGGCGTACCCACTACGAGCAGTACTTC. As protein: CASSERTGRTHYEQYF. The rearrangement links TRBV2 to TRBJ2-7; 8 bases are shared with TRBD1. Per germline, CDR1 SNHLY and CDR2 FYNNEI. Losses at the gene ends were 2 bases for V and 3 bases for J; bases not matched to a gene: 9. This CDR3 comprises 16 residues. The whole variable domain, remainder taken from reference TRBV2 and TRBJ2-7, is EPEVTQTPSHQVTQMGQEVILRCVPISNHLYFYWYRQILGQKVEFLVSFYNNEISEKSEIFDDQFSVERPDGSNFTLKIRSTKLEDSAMYFCASSERTGRTHYEQYFGPGTRLTVT.

The CDR3 loop reads CASSFFIDTGAGELFF. CDR3 bases: TGTGCCAGCAGCTTTTTTATTGACACAGGGGCCGGGGAGCTGTTTTTT. The V call is TRBV7-2, the J call TRBJ2-2, with 7 bases identical to TRBD1. This CDR3 region has 16 residues. Per germline, CDR1 SGHTA and CDR2 FQGNSA. V lost 3 bases and J lost 6; bases outside the gene matches: 10. The complete variable domain, with remaining parts taken from reference TRBV7-2 and TRBJ2-2, reads GAGVSQSPSNKVTEKGKDVELRCDPISGHTALYWYRQSLGQGLEFLIYFQGNSAPDKSGLPSDRFSAERTGGSVSTLTIQRTQQEDSAVYLCASSFFIDTGAGELFFGEGSRLTVL.

The rearrangement links TRBV5-1 to TRBJ1-4, with D tentatively TRBD1 (6 bases). V was trimmed by 1 base and J by 2 bases, leaving 18 bases between them. Germline V CDR1 and CDR2: SGHRS, YFSETQ. CDR3 length equals 18 residues. The CDR3 loop reads CASSLLFAGARTNEKLFF. CDR3 nucleotide sequence: TGCGCCAGCAGCTTGCTGTTCGCAGGGGCGAGGACTAATGAAAAACTGTTTTTT.

This clone was recorded a few times. The chain combines TRBV29-1 with TRBJ1-2, with a tentative D call TRBD1 (5 bases). This CDR3 comprises 13 residues. Per germline, CDR1 SQVTM and CDR2 ANQGSEA. Trimming removed 6 bases at V and 3 bases at J, with 14 bases between. The CDR3 nucleotides are TGCAGCGTCGCCGACAGAGGAGACTATGGCTACACCTTC. This gives the protein CSVADRGDYGYTF.

The chain uses TRBV30 and TRBJ2-1; D remains ambiguous. There are 15 residues in the CDR3. Per the germline V gene, CDR1 is GTSNPN and CDR2 is SVGIG (reference sequence). The V and J ends lost 2 bases and 1 base respectively, with 12 bases between them. The CDR3 reads CAWSKFPVSYNEQFF. CDR3 nucleotides: TGTGCCTGGAGTAAGTTCCCGGTTTCCTACAATGAGCAGTTCTTC. The full variable domain, with the rest looked up from reference TRBV30 and TRBJ2-1, is SQTIHQWPATLVQPVGSPLSLECTVEGTSNPNLYWYRQAAGRGLQLLFYSVGIGQISSEVPQNLSASRPQDRQFILSSKKLLLSDSGFYLCAWSKFPVSYNEQFFGPGTRLTVL.

The genes are TRBV6-5 and TRBJ2-7; D is perhaps TRBD2 (7 bases). The germline V gene encodes CDR1 MNHEY and CDR2 SVGAGI. The CDR3 runs 14 residues. Trimming removed 6 bases from V and 3 bases from J, with 15 bases in between. Here the CDR3 DNA reads TGTGCCAGCAGCAAAAGGGGGGGTAACTACGAGCAGTACTTC. Its translation: CASSKRGGNYEQYF.

The chain combines TRBV2 with TRBJ2-7; D is perhaps TRBD1 (6 bases). Trimming removed 6 bases at V and 0 bases at J, with 12 bases between. This CDR3 contains 14 residues. Germline CDR1 SNHLY, CDR2 FYNNEI. In DNA, the CDR3 is TGTGCCAGCAGAGTACAGGGTAACTCCTACGAGCAGTACTTC. The encoded protein is CASRVQGNSYEQYF.

The sample holds one count of this clone. The rearrangement joins TRBV5-1 to TRBJ1-1; 9 bases are a match to TRBD1. The V gene end was trimmed by 3 bases and the J gene end by 5 bases; junction bases not matched to a gene: 11. This CDR3 is 16 amino acids long. Germline V gives CDR1 SGHRS, CDR2 YFSETQ. The CDR3 DNA reads as TGCGCCAGCAGCTCGCCGGGACAGGGTACGTGGACTGAAGCTTTCTTT. This gives the protein CASSSPGQGTWTEAFF.

This chain links TRBV2 with TRBJ2-1; perhaps TRBD2 as D (5 bases). The CDR3 extends over 12 amino acids. Trimming removed 7 bases at V and 8 bases at J, with 12 bases between. Germline V gene lookup returns CDR1 SNHLY and CDR2 FYNNEI. The CDR3 coding sequence is TGTGCCAGCAAGCGTCAGAGGGATGAGCAGTTCTTC. Translating it yields CASKRQRDEQFF.